These 3 T cell receptor beta chains were all obtained from the same sample, sequenced in a study of cytomegalovirus exposure and HLA in healthy donors. The repertoire was sequenced with immunoSEQ multiplex PCR; TCRdb's copy has only in-frame clones and lacks some. The repertoire holds some 110,000 clones, roughly 90% seen once, with around 1.7% in the top ten. Sequencing was done on a sample of PBMCs. The receptor source for this set is a young woman in good health and CMV-seropositive.

The V and J genes are TRBV4-3 and TRBJ2-3, with a weak D call TRBD2 (7 bases). The germline V gene has CDR1 LGHNA and CDR2 YSLEER. V lost 0 bases and J lost 1, with 11 bases in between. CDR3 size: 16 residues. CDR3 region: CASSQDGRGRTDTQYF. The CDR3, as DNA: TGCGCCAGCAGCCAAGATGGGCGGGGGCGCACAGATACGCAGTATTTT.

This chain links TRBV7-9 with TRBJ2-7; D may be TRBD1 (6 bases). This CDR3 is built from 14 residues. In germline, CDR1 is SEHNR, CDR2 FQNEAQ (reference sequence). The ends were cut back, 1 base at V and 3 bases at J, with 10 bases in the middle. The chain's CDR3 is CASSLGGQGYEQYV. CDR3 in DNA: TGTGCCAGCAGCTTAGGGGGGCAGGGCTACGAGCAGTACGTC.

CDR3 sequence reads: CASSFPGDQETQYF. CDR3 DNA sequence: TGTGCCAGCAGCTTTCCAGGGGATCAAGAGACCCAGTACTTC. The genes are TRBV5-4 and TRBJ2-5, with a weak D call TRBD1 (6 bases). The length of the CDR3 is 14 residues. Germline V gene lookup returns CDR1 SGHNT and CDR2 YYREEE (reference sequence). The V and J ends lost 2 bases and 2 bases respectively, with 10 bases between them.